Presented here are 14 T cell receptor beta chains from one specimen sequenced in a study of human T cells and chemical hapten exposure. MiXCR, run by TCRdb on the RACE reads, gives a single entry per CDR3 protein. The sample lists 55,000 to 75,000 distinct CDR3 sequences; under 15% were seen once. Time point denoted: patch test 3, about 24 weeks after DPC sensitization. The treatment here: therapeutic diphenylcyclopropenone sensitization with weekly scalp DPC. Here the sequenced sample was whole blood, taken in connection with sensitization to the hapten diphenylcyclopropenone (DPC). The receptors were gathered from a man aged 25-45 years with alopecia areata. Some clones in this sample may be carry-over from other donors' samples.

The CDR3 region has the DNA TGCAGCGGATACCCCGGGACAGGGTCCTACAATGAGCAGTTCTTC. Its translation: CSGYPGTGSYNEQFF. The rearrangement joins TRBV29-1 to TRBJ2-1, with TRBD1 matching over 9 bases. The CDR3 contains 15 residues. CDR1 and CDR2 from the germline V gene are SQVTM and ANQGSEA. V dropped 7 bases and J dropped 1; count of bases not matched to a gene: 8.

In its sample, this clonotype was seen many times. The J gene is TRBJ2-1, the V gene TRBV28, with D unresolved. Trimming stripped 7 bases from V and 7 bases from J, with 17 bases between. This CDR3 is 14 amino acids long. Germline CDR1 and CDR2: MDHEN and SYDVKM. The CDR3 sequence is CASIQSGSSNEQFF. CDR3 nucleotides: TGTGCCAGCATCCAGTCGGGCAGTTCGAATGAGCAGTTCTTC.

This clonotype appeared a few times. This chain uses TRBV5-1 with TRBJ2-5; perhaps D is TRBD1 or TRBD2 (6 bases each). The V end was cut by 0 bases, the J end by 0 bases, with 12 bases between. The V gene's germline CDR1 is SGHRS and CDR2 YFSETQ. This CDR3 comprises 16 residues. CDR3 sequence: CASSLAQGRYQETQYF. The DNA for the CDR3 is TGCGCCAGCAGCTTGGCCCAGGGGAGGTACCAAGAGACCCAGTACTTC.

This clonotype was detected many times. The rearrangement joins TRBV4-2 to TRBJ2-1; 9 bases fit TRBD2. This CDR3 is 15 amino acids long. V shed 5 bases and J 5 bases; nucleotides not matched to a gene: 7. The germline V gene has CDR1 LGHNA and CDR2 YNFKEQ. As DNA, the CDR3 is TGTGCCAGCAGCTCGCTAGCGGGGTGGAACAATGAGCAGTTCTTC. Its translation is CASSSLAGWNNEQFF.

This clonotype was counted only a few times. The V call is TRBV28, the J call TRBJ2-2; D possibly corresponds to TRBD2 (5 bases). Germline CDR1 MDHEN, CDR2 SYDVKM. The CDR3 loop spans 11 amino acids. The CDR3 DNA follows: TGTGCGGGAGCGAACACCGGGGAGCTGTTTTTT. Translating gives CAGANTGELFF.

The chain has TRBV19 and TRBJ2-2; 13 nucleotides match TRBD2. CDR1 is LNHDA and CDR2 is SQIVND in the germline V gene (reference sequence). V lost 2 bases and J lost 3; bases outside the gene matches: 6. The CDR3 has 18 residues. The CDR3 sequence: CASSILPGLAGDTGELFF. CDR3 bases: TGTGCCAGTAGTATACTCCCCGGACTAGCGGGAGACACCGGGGAGCTGTTTTTT.

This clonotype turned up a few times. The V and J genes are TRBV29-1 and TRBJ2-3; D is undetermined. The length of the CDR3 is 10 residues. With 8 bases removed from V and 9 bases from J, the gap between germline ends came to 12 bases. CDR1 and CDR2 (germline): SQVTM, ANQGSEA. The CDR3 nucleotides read TGCAGCCCTAACCCCCTGACGCAGTATTTT. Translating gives CSPNPLTQYF.

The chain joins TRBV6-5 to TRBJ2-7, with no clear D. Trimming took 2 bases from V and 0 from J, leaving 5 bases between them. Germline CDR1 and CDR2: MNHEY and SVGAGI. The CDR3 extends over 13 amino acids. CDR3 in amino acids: CASSYRVSYEQYF. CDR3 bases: TGTGCCAGCAGTTACCGGGTCTCCTACGAGCAGTACTTC.

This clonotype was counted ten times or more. Here the CDR3 DNA reads TGCAGTGCCGGGCCCTACGGCAATCAGCCCCAGCATTTT. Its protein is CSAGPYGNQPQHF. V is TRBV20-1 and J is TRBJ1-5; no clear D. CDR1 and CDR2 (germline): DFQATT, SNEGSKA (reference sequence). Trimming left V 6 bases short and J 2 bases short, with 11 bases between. CDR3 length equals 13 residues.

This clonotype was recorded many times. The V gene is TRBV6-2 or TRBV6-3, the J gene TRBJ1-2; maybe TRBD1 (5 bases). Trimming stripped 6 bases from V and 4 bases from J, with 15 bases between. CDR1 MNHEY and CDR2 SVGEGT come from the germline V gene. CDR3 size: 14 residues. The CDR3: CASSIPGRFYGYTF. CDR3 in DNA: TGTGCCAGCAGCATCCCAGGGCGGTTCTATGGCTACACCTTC.

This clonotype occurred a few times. The CDR3 nucleotides read TGTGCCGCGACCAGTACAGGGAACACCGGGGAGCTGTTTTTT. Translating gives CAATSTGNTGELFF. This chain joins TRBV24-1 and TRBJ2-2; the D gene is possibly TRBD1 (5 bases). This CDR3 has 14 amino acids. The V end lost 12 bases, the J end lost 1 base, and 14 bases lay between the germline ends. The germline CDR1 and CDR2 sequences are KGHDR and SFDVKD.

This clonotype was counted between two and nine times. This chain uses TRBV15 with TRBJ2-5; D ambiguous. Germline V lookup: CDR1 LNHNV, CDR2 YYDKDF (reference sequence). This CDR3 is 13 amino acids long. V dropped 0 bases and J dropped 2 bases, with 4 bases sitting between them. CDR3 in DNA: TGTGCCACCAGCAGAGACCAACAAGAGACCCAGTACTTC. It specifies CATSRDQQETQYF.

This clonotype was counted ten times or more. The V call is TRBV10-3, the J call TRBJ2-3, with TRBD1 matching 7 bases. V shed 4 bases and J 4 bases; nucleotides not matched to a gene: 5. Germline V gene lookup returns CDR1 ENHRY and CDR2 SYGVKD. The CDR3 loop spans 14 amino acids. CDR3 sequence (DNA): TGTGCCATCAGTGCCCAACAGGGGTCAGATACGCAGTATTTT. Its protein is CAISAQQGSDTQYF.

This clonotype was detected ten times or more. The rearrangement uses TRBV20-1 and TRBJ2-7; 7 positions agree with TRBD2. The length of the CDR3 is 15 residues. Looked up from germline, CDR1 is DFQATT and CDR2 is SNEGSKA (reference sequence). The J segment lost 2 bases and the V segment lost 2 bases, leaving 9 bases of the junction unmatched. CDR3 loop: CSARSSSGGTYEQYF. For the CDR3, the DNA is TGCAGTGCTAGATCCTCTAGCGGCGGTACCTACGAGCAGTACTTC.